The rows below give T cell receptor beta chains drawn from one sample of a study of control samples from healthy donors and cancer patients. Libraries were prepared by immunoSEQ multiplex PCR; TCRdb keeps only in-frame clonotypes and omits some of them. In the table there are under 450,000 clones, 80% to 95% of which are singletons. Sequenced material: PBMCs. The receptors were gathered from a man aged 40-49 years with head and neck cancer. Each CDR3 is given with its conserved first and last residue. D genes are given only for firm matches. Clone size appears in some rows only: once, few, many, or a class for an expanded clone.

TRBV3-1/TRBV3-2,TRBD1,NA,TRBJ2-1,CASSQLPGQGNNEQFF,TGTGCCAGCAGCCAGCTACCGGGACAGGGAAATAATGAGCAGTTCTTC
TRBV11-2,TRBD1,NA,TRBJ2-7,CASSPAGTVYEQYF,TGTGCCAGCAGCCCCGCCGGGACAGTCTACGAGCAGTACTTC
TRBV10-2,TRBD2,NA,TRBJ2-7,CASSYEAGGLGEQYF,TGCGCCAGCAGTTATGAAGCGGGAGGGCTGGGCGAGCAGTACTTC
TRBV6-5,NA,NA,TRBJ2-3,CASTPGGGSLDTQYF,TGTGCCAGCACTCCCGGTGGGGGCTCCCTAGATACGCAGTATTTT
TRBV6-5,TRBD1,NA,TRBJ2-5,CASRIMTGYQETQYF,TGTGCCAGCAGAATCATGACAGGGTACCAAGAGACCCAGTACTTC
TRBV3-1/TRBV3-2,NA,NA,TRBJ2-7,CASSHSVLGEQYF,TGTGCCAGCAGCCATAGCGTTTTGGGGGAGCAGTACTTC
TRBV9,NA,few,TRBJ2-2,CASSVAGDFTGELFF,TGTGCCAGCAGCGTAGCTGGAGACTTCACCGGGGAGCTGTTTTTT
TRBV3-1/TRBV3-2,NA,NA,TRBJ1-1,CASIRGGANTEAFF,TGTGCCAGCATCCGGGGGGGGGCTAACACTGAAGCTTTCTTT
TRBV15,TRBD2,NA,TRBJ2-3,CATSRHRLLTERDLTDTQYF,TGTGCCACCAGCAGACATAGGCTTCTTACCGAGCGGGACCTCACAGATACGCAGTATTTT
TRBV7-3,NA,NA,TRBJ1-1,CASSPRRYTEAFF,TGTGCCAGCAGCCCACGTCGGTACACTGAAGCTTTCTTT
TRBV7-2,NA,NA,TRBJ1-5,CASSLVGGKGNQPQHF,TGTGCCAGCAGCTTAGTAGGGGGTAAAGGCAATCAGCCCCAGCATTTT
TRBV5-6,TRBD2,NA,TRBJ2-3,CASSSRTSGLSDTQYF,TGTGCCAGCAGCTCCAGGACTAGCGGGTTGTCAGATACGCAGTATTTT
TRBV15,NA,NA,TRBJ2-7,CATSRTEWAIPYEQYF,TGTGCCACCAGCAGGACAGAGTGGGCTATACCCTACGAGCAGTACTTC
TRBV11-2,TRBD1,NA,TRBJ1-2,CASSPQTGHYGYTF,TGTGCCAGCAGCCCACAGACAGGGCACTATGGCTACACCTTC
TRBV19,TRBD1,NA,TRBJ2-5,CASSSPQGQGRETQYF,TGTGCCAGTAGTAGCCCCCAAGGACAGGGGAGGGAGACCCAGTACTTC
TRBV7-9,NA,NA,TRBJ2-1,CASSPGGLYNEQFF,TGTGCCAGCAGCCCCGGGGGACTGTACAATGAGCAGTTCTTC
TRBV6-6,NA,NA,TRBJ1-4,CASSYPLPGGNEKLFF,TGTGCCAGCAGTTACCCCCTCCCGGGGGGAAATGAAAAACTGTTTTTT
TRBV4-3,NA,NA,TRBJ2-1,CASSQAPTSINEQFF,TGCGCCAGCAGCCAAGCCCCGACTAGTATCAATGAGCAGTTCTTC
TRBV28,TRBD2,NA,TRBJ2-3,CASRPAGGTSTDTQYF,TGTGCCAGCAGGCCCGCGGGGGGAACTAGCACAGATACGCAGTATTTT
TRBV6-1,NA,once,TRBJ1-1,CASSDSTEAFF,TGTGCCAGCAGTGACAGTACTGAAGCTTTCTTT
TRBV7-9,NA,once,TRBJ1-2,CASSPALRDIRFGYTF,TGTGCCAGCAGCCCAGCACTCAGGGACATCAGGTTTGGCTACACCTTC
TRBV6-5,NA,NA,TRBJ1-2,CASSPGLSSYGYTF,TGTGCTAGCAGCCCCGGTTTGAGCTCATATGGCTACACCTTC
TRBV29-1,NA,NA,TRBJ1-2,CSVGGGGDVVSTIYGYTF,TGCAGCGTTGGGGGGGGCGGAGACGTGGTCTCCACCATCTATGGCTACACCTTC
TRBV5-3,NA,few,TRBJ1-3,CARSSSEGKAGNTIYF,TGTGCCAGAAGCTCCAGCGAGGGAAAGGCTGGAAACACCATATATTTT
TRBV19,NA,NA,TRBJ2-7,CASSIRLGYEQYF,TGTGCCAGTAGTATAAGGTTGGGGTACGAGCAGTACTTC
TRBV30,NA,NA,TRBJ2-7,CAWSVIHEQYF,TGTGCCTGGAGTGTAATCCACGAGCAGTACTTC
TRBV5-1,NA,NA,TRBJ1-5,CASSWGPENQPQHF,TGCGCCAGCAGCTGGGGCCCGGAAAATCAGCCCCAGCATTTT